This is a list of T cell receptor beta chains from one sample in a study of T cell responses to AZD1222 COVID-19 vaccine. TCRdb's copy holds only in-frame clones and misses some; the assay was immunoSEQ multiplex PCR. The sample records some 200,000 clones, 80% to 95% being singletons. Specimen: peripheral blood, collected 28 days after the second AZD1222 dose. Source of these receptors: an adult who received the AZD1222 COVID-19 vaccine. Both conserved end residues are part of each CDR3. D genes are given only for firm matches. Clone size is not always given. Where it is, it says once, few, many or a class for expanded clones.

>TRBV6-1|-|-
CASSTEYNEQFF
>TRBV6-2/TRBV6-3|-|-
CASTPRTVLSGNTIYF
>TRBV6-5|-|-
CASLLPYEGEAFF
>TRBV3-1/TRBV3-2|-|-
CAAGGEYSNQPQHF
>TRBV3-1/TRBV3-2|-|-
CASSQAGVEQFF
>TRBV15|-|-
CATSRDRTVGYNSPLHF
>TRBV19|-|-
CASGISFYGYTF
>TRBV6-5|-|-
CASSSRGTGTYEQYF
>TRBV19|-|-
CASSTLSGNTIYF
>TRBV9|-|-
CASSASGTPYSDEQFF
>TRBV18|TRBD1|-
CASSLGTGIEYGYTF
>TRBV6-5|-|-
CASSITAFPPYEQYF
>TRBV2|-|-
CASRITGGGEKLFF
>TRBV7-3|-|-
CASSFGADNSPLHF
>TRBV11-2|-|-
CASSFGGTSYEQYF
>TRBV6-1|-|-
CASSEAGTVTYEQYF
>TRBV6-5|-|once
CAIQETAIHEQYF
>TRBV30|-|-
CAWNRDQGTGELFF
>TRBV7-9|-|-
CASSFQGPLSGNTIYF
>TRBV5-1|-|once
CASSFQGSGNTIYF
>TRBV3-1/TRBV3-2|-|-
CASSSTATYGYTF
>TRBV5-5|-|-
CASSPGGQPQHF
>TRBV6-5|-|-
CASSRYREGNQPQHF
>TRBV7-9|TRBD1|-
CASNSGGTENYGYTF
>TRBV2|-|-
CASSIRGQEKLFF
>TRBV11-2|-|-
CASSTGDRPQHF
>TRBV5-6|TRBD1|-
CASSPTGARGYTF
>TRBV27|TRBD2|-
CASSHQLAGENNEQFF
>TRBV18|-|-
CASSPGHSGNTIYF
>TRBV7-2|-|-
CASSSVGRGANTIYF
>TRBV9|-|-
CASSVDAGSRYGYTF
>TRBV2|-|-
CASSDVGRNNEQFF
>TRBV9|-|-
CASSPSGLHRTEAFF
>TRBV5-1|-|-
CASSPGRGRTGELFF
>TRBV3-1/TRBV3-2|TRBD1|-
CASSNGPGQGFTGELFF
>TRBV19|-|-
CATSPPEQANEKLFF
>TRBV18|-|-
CASSAKSALFQETQYF
>TRBV10-3|-|-
CAALNGTNTGELFF
>TRBV5-4|TRBD1|-
CASSRRQGGLNEKLFF
>TRBV7-3|-|-
CASSLGQPGNTIYF
>TRBV19|-|-
CASSIPGGASGNTIYF
>TRBV4-1|-|-
CASRRTVHNNQPQHF
>TRBV5-6|TRBD2|-
CASSQGLAGFSGANVLTF
>TRBV6-1|-|-
CASSEVTQRNTIYF
>TRBV4-1|-|-
CASKLVLDVDQPQHF
>TRBV28|-|-
CASRSQERQPQHF
>TRBV11-3|TRBD1|-
CASSLGSGTGGAYNEQFF
>TRBV5-1|-|-
CASSSGGTNTGELFF
>TRBV27|TRBD1|once
CASSLSGTGGTEAFF
>TRBV10-1|-|-
CASSEASGGDTEAFF
>TRBV29-1|-|-
CSVGKGINTGELFF
>TRBV28|-|-
CASQQGGTDTQYF
>TRBV9|TRBD1|-
CASSVQGQGTYGYTF
>TRBV7-3|-|-
CASSLNGASSYNEQFF
>TRBV5-1|-|-
CASSLAGGGDSTDTQYF
>TRBV3-1/TRBV3-2|TRBD1|few
CASSDHTGGSNYGYTF
>TRBV6-2/TRBV6-3|-|-
CASSYGGGGPEAFF
>TRBV19|-|-
CASSQTVNYGYTF
>TRBV9|TRBD2|-
CASSLGRGGPDTQYF
>TRBV6-5|TRBD1|-
CASSWDRGSEKLFF